This TCR beta chain comes out of a study of blood T cell repertoires in COVID-19. Background on the study: The analysed material was cDNA or gDNA that came from T cells, B-cell-depleted T cells, or PBMCs.

Across over 20 US areas, participants ranged in age from about 18 to 90 years. No more than 2 weeks before study entry, exposed participants had met a case of COVID-19. The ends lost 0 bases at V and 8 bases at J; junction bases unmatched: 6. This CDR3 has 17 residues. CDR1 is LGHNA and CDR2 is YNFKEQ in the germline V gene. Authors' analysis steps: Estimation of nucleated cell counts relied on the amplification of reference gene primers. Libraries were prepared by immunoSEQ multiplex PCR; TCRdb keeps only in-frame clonotypes and omits some of them. V and J calls and clone size are copied from that table; D and trimming were computed from the DNA. The sample comprises about 300,000 clones, around 85% of which are singletons, and 1.9% rests with the top ten.

The source material was PBMCs or T cells enriched from blood (not recorded which). The chain has TRBV4-2 and TRBJ1-6; 11 bases are a match to TRBD1. The TCR comes from a woman in her 30s who had been exposed to COVID-19. The DNA for the CDR3 is TGTGCCAGCAGCCAAGATCCTGGGACAGGGGGAGATTCACCCCTCCACTTT. Amino acid sequence: CASSQDPGTGGDSPLHF.